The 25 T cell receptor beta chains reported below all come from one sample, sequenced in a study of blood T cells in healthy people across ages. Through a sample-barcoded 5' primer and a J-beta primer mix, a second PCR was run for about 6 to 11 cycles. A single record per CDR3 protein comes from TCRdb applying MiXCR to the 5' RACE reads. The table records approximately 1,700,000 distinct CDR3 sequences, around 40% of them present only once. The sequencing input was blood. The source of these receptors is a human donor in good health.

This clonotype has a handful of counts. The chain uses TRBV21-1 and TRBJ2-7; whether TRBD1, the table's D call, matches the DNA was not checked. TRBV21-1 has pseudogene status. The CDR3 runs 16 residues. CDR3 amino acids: CASSKRRGSQSYEQYF. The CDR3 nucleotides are TGTGCCAGCAGCAAACGTCGGGGCTCGCAATCCTACGAGCAGTACTTC.

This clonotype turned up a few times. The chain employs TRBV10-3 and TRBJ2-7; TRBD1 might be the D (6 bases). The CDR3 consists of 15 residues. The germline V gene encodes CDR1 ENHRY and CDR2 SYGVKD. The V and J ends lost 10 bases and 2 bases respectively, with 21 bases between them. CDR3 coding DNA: TGTGCCAGCGGCGACACAGGGTCGCCCGCCTACGAGCAGTACTTC. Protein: CASGDTGSPAYEQYF.

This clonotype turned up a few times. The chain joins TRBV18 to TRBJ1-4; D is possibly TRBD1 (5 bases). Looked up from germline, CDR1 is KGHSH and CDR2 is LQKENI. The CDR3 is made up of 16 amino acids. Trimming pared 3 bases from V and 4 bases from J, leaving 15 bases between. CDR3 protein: CASSPAAQAHNEKLFF. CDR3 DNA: TGTGCCAGCTCACCGGCGGCACAGGCCCATAATGAAAAACTGTTTTTT.

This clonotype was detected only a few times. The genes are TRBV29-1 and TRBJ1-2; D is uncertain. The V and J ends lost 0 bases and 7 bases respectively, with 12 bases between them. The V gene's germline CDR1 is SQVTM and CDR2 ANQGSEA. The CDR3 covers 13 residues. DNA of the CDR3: TGCAGCGTTGAAGATCTAAAGGGCGGTGGCTACACCTTC. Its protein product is CSVEDLKGGGYTF.

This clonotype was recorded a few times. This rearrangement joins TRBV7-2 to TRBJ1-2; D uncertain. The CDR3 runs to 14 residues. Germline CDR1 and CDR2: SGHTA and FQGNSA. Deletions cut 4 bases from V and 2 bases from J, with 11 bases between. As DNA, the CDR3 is TGTGCCAGCAGCTACAATCGACTGAACTATGGCTACACCTTC. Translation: CASSYNRLNYGYTF. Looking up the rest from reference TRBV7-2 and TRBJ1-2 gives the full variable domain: GAGVSQSPSNKVTEKGKDVELRCDPISGHTALYWYRQSLGQGLEFLIYFQGNSAPDKSGLPSDRFSAERTGGSVSTLTIQRTQQEDSAVYLCASSYNRLNYGYTFGSGTRLTVV.

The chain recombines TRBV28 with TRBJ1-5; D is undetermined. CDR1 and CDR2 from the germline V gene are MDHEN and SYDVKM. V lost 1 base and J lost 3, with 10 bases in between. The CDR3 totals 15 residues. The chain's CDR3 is CASSLSGQTNQPQHF. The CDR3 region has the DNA TGTGCCAGCAGTTTATCTGGGCAGACCAATCAGCCCCAGCATTTT.

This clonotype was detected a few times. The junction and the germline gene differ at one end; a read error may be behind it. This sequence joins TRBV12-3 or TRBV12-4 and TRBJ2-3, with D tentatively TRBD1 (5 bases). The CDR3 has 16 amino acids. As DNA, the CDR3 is TGTACCAGCAGTACAGGCTTATCTACTAGCACAGATACGCAGTATTTT. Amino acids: CTSSTGLSTSTDTQYF.

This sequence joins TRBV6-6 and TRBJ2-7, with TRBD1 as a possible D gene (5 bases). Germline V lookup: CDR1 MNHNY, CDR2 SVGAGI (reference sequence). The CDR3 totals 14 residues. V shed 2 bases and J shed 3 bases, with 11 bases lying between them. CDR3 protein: CASSYTGMDYEQYF. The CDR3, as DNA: TGTGCCAGCAGTTACACAGGAATGGACTACGAGCAGTACTTC.

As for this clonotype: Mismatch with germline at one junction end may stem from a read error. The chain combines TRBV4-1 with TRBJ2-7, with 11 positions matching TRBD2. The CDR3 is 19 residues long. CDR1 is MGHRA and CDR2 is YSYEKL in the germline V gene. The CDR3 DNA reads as TGCGCCTGCAGCCAAGGGCCCCTAGCGGGGGGTTTCGTCGCCTACGAGCAGTACTTC. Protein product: CACSQGPLAGGFVAYEQYF.

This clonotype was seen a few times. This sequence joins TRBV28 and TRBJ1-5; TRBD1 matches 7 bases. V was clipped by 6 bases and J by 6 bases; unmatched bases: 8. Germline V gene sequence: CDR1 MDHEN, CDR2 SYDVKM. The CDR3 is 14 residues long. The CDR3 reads CASRLGQAPQPQHF. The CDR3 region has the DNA TGTGCCAGCAGGCTCGGACAGGCCCCTCAGCCCCAGCATTTT.

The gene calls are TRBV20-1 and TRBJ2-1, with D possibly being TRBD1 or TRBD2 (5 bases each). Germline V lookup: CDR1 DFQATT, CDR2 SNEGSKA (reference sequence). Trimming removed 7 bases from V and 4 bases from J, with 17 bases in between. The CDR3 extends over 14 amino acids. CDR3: CSESRGLGYNEQFF. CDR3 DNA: TGCAGTGAGTCCCGGGGCTTAGGATACAATGAGCAGTTCTTC.

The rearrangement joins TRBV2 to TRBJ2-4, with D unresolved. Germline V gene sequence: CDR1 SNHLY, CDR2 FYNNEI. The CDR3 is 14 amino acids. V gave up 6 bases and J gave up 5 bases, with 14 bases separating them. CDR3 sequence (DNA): TGTGCCAGCAGCGTCATTAAGGGCCAAAACATTCAGTACTTC. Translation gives CASSVIKGQNIQYF.

The CDR3 sequence is CASSQDSGRGVVSDTQYF. The CDR3 bases are TGCGCCAGCAGCCAAGATAGTGGGCGGGGGGTTGTATCAGATACGCAGTATTTT. This sequence joins TRBV4-3 and TRBJ2-3; 8 bases fit TRBD2. Germline assignment: CDR1 LGHNA and CDR2 YSLEER. With V trimmed by 0 bases and J by 4 bases, 12 bases remained unmatched. CDR3 length: 18 residues.

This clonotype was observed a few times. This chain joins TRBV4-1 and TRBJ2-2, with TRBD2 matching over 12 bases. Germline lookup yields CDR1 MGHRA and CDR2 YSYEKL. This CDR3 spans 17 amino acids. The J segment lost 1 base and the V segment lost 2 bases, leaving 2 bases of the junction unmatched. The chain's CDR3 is CASSQLAGGLNTGELFF. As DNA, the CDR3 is TGCGCCAGCAGCCAACTAGCGGGGGGGTTGAACACCGGGGAGCTGTTTTTT.

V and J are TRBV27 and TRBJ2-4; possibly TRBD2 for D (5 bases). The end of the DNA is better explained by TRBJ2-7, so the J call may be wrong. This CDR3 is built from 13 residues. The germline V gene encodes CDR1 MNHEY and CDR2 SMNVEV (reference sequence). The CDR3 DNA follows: TGTGCCAGCAGTTTGGGAGACTTCTACGAGCAGTACTTC. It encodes CASSLGDFYEQYF.

Here the CDR3 reads CSARVAGGRNEQFF. The CDR3, as DNA: TGCAGTGCTAGAGTAGCGGGGGGGCGGAATGAGCAGTTCTTC. The rearrangement uses TRBV20-1 and TRBJ2-1; 11 bases line up with TRBD2. CDR3 length equals 14 residues. Germline lookup yields CDR1 DFQATT and CDR2 SNEGSKA (reference sequence). Trimming at V came to 1 base and at J to 7 bases, leaving 3 bases not matched to a gene.

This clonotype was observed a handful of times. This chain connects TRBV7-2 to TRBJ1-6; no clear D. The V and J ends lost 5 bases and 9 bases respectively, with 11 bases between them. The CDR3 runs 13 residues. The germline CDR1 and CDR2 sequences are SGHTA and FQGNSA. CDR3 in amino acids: CASSLGLGSPLHF. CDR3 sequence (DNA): TGTGCCAGCAGCCTCGGACTTGGTTCACCCCTCCACTTT.

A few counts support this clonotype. Here the CDR3 reads CASSQNPGTRGETQYF. CDR3 coding DNA: TGTGCCAGCAGCCAAAATCCCGGGACTAGGGGAGAGACCCAGTACTTC. The V call is TRBV13, the J call TRBJ2-5; 8 bases line up with TRBD2. CDR1 is PRHDT, CDR2 FYEKMQ, per germline (reference sequence). Germline trimming cut 5 bases from V and 4 bases from J; bases unmatched to any gene: 12. The CDR3 has 16 residues. The whole variable domain, remainder taken from reference TRBV13 and TRBJ2-5, is AAGVIQSPRHLIKEKRETATLKCYPIPRHDTVYWYQQGPGQDPQFLISFYEKMQSDKGSIPDRFSAQQFSDYHSELNMSSLELGDSALYFCASSQNPGTRGETQYFGPGTRLLVL.

DNA for the CDR3: TGTGCCAGCCGGGAGGGGGCTCGACGCACAGATACGCAGTATTTT. Translating it yields CASREGARRTDTQYF. J is TRBJ2-3 and V is TRBV2; a possible D gene is TRBD2 (8 bases). This CDR3 has 15 amino acids. The germline V gene has CDR1 SNHLY and CDR2 FYNNEI. V lost 8 bases and J 1 base, leaving 16 bases between the germline ends. Full variable domain (remainder filled in from reference TRBV2 and TRBJ2-3): EPEVTQTPSHQVTQMGQEVILRCVPISNHLYFYWYRQILGQKVEFLVSFYNNEISEKSEIFDDQFSVERPDGSNFTLKIRSTKLEDSAMYFCASREGARRTDTQYFGPGTRLTVL.

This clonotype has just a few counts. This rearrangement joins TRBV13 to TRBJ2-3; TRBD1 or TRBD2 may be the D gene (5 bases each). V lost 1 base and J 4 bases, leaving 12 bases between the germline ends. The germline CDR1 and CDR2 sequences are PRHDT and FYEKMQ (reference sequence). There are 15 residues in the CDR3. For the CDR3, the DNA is TGTGCCAGCAGCTTAGATCTGGGACCTGCAGATACGCAGTATTTT. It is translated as CASSLDLGPADTQYF. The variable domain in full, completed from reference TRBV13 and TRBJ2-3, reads AAGVIQSPRHLIKEKRETATLKCYPIPRHDTVYWYQQGPGQDPQFLISFYEKMQSDKGSIPDRFSAQQFSDYHSELNMSSLELGDSALYFCASSLDLGPADTQYFGPGTRLTVL.

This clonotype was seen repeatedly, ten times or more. The CDR3 reads CASSPSRGGSYEQYF. CDR3 bases: TGTGCCAGCAGCCCGAGTAGGGGGGGCTCCTACGAGCAGTACTTC. V and J are TRBV7-2 and TRBJ2-7, with D perhaps TRBD2 (7 bases). Deletions cut 5 bases from V and 0 bases from J, with 14 bases between. Germline V gene data show CDR1 as SGHTA and CDR2 as FQGNSA. This CDR3 spans 15 amino acids. The variable domain in full, with the rest retrieved from reference TRBV7-2 and TRBJ2-7, is GAGVSQSPSNKVTEKGKDVELRCDPISGHTALYWYRQSLGQGLEFLIYFQGNSAPDKSGLPSDRFSAERTGGSVSTLTIQRTQQEDSAVYLCASSPSRGGSYEQYFGPGTRLTVT.

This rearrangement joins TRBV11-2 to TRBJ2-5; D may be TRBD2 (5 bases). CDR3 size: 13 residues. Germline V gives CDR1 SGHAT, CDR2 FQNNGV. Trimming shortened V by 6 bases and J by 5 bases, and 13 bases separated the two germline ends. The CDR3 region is CASSWSLAETQYF. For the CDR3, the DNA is TGTGCCAGCAGTTGGTCCTTAGCGGAGACCCAGTACTTC.

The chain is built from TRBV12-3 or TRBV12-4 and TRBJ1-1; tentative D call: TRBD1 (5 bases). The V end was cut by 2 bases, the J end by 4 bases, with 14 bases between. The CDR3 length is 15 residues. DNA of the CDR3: TGTGCCAGCAGTTTAACCCCGGGGGGTGGCACTGAAGCTTTCTTT. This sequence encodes CASSLTPGGGTEAFF.

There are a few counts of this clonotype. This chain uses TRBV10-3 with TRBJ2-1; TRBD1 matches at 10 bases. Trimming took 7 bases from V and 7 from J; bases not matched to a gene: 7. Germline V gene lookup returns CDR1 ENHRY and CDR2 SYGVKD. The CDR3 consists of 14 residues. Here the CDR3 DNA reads TGTGCCATCACCGAAATGGGACAGGGGAATGAGCAGTTCTTC. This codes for CAITEMGQGNEQFF.

This CDR3 is CASSFPGLASTPNNEQFF. The DNA of the CDR3 is TGTGCCAGCAGTTTCCCGGGACTAGCGTCTACTCCTAACAATGAGCAGTTCTTC. V gene TRBV7-9 combines with J gene TRBJ2-1; 10 bases align to TRBD2. The CDR3 has 18 amino acids. The germline CDR1 and CDR2 sequences are SEHNR and FQNEAQ (reference sequence). Trimming took 6 bases from V and 5 from J; bases not matched to a gene: 16.